A single sample is the source of the 4 T cell receptor beta chains below, sequenced in a study of T cells after yellow fever vaccination (dated by TCRdb to the late 2010s). The library relied on 5' RACE. TCRdb names Illumina HiSeq 2500 as the instrument used. Through fastp at Q25 and MiXCR, TCRdb rebuilt clones from the public reads, retaining in-frame beta chains. Every distinct CDR3 protein forms one entry, paired with its most common genes and DNA. The sample contains about 550,000 distinct CDR3 sequences, roughly a fifth of them found a single time. The ten largest clones capture roughly an eighth of the sample. The meaning of the sample's treatment or condition label: live attenuated yellow fever vaccine strain. The sequenced sample was PBMCs, obtained 15 days after the yellow fever booster vaccination. The receptor source for this set is a man aged 25-45 years who received the YFV17D yellow fever vaccine.

This clonotype was counted a few times. The chain is built from TRBV6-5 and TRBJ2-7; 8 nucleotides agree with TRBD2. J gave up 4 bases and V 0 bases, and 14 bases lay outside the gene matches. The CDR3 sequence is 18 residues long. Germline CDR1 reads MNHEY; CDR2 reads SVGAGI. The CDR3 sequence: CASSYSSFAGGNQYEQYF. DNA of the CDR3: TGTGCCAGCAGTTACTCATCGTTTGCGGGAGGAAACCAGTACGAGCAGTACTTC.

The J gene is TRBJ2-1, the V gene TRBV28, with a weak D call TRBD1 (9 bases). Trimming stripped 5 bases from V and 1 base from J, with 30 bases between. The V gene's germline CDR1 is MDHEN and CDR2 SYDVKM. This CDR3 is 21 amino acids long. CDR3 amino acids: CASSIPPGQGFAGGSYNEQFF. CDR3 sequence (DNA): TGTGCCAGCAGTATCCCTCCGGGACAGGGCTTTGCGGGAGGATCCTACAATGAGCAGTTCTTC.

The V call is TRBV20-1, the J call TRBJ2-7; D assignment may be TRBD1 or TRBD2 (5 bases each). Per the germline V gene, CDR1 is DFQATT and CDR2 is SNEGSKA (reference sequence). The CDR3 is made up of 14 amino acids. CDR3 nucleotide sequence: TGCAGCGCCGCGGAGGCTCCGAGGGGATACGAGCAGTACTTC. Protein sequence: CSAAEAPRGYEQYF.

This clonotype was observed a handful of times. The chain joins TRBV3-1 to TRBJ2-7; D possibly corresponds to TRBD2 (5 bases). Germline lookup yields CDR1 LGHDT and CDR2 YNNKEL (reference sequence). The CDR3 totals 14 residues. The ends were cut back, 2 bases at V and 2 bases at J, with 10 bases in the middle. The CDR3 region is CASSQLGGPYEQYF. CDR3 DNA sequence: TGTGCCAGCAGCCAACTCGGCGGGCCCTACGAGCAGTACTTC.